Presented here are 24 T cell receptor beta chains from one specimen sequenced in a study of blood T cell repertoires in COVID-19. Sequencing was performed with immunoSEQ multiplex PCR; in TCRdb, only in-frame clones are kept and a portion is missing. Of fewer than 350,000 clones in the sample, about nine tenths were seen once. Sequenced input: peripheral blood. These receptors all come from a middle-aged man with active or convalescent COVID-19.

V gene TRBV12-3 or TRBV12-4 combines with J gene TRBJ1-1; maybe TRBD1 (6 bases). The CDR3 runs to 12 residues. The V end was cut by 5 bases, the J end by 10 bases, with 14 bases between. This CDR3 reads CASSGTGQSAFF. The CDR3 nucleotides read TGTGCCAGCAGTGGCACCGGACAGTCAGCTTTCTTT.

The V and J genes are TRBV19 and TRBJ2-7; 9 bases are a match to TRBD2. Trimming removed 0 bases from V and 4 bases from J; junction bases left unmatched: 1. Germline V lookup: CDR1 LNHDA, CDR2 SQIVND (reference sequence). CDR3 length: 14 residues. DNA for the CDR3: TGTGCCAGTAGTATAGATGCGGGGGGGTACGAGCAGTACTTC. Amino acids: CASSIDAGGYEQYF.

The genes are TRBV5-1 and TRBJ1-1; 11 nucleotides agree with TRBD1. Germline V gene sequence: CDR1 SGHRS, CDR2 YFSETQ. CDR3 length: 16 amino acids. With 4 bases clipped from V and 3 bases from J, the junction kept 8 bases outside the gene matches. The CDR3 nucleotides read TGCGCCAGCAGCCCGGGGGACAGGGGGTATGACACTGAAGCTTTCTTT. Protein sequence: CASSPGDRGYDTEAFF.

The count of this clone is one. The CDR3 DNA follows: TGTGCCAGCAGGCGGGGAAATGAAAAACTGTTTTTT. Translated, it gives CASRRGNEKLFF. The chain uses TRBV13 and TRBJ1-4; no clear D gene. V shed 6 bases and J shed 5 bases, with 7 bases lying between them. The CDR3 is made up of 12 amino acids. The V gene's germline CDR1 is PRHDT and CDR2 FYEKMQ (reference sequence).

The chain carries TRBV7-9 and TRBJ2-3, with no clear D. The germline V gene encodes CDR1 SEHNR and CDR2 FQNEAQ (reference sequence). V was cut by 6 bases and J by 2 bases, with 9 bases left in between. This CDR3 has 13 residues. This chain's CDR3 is CASRAGYTDTQYF. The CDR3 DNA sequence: TGTGCCAGCAGGGCAGGCTACACAGATACGCAGTATTTT.

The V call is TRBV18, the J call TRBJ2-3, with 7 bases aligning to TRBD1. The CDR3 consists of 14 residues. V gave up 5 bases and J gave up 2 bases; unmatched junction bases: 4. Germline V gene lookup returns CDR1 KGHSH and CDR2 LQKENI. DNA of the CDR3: TGTGCCAGCTCATCGGGACAGTCCACAGATACGCAGTATTTT. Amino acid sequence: CASSSGQSTDTQYF. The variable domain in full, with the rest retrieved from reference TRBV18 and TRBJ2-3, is NAGVMQNPRHLVRRRGQEARLRCSPMKGHSHVYWYRQLPEEGLKFMVYLQKENIIDESGMPKERFSAEFPKEGPSILRIQQVVRGDSAAYFCASSSGQSTDTQYFGPGTRLTVL.

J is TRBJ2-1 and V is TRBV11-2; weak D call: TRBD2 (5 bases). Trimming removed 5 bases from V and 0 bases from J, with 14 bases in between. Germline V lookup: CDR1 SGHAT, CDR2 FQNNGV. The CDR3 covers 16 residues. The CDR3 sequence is CASSPGVTSSYNEQFF. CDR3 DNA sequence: TGTGCCAGCAGCCCCGGGGTCACCAGCTCCTACAATGAGCAGTTCTTC.

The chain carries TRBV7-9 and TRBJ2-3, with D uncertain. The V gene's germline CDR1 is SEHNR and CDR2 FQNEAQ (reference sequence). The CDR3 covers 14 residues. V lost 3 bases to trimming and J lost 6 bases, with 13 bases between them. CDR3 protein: CASSFLQVEDTQYF. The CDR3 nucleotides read TGTGCCAGCAGCTTTCTGCAGGTTGAGGATACGCAGTATTTT.

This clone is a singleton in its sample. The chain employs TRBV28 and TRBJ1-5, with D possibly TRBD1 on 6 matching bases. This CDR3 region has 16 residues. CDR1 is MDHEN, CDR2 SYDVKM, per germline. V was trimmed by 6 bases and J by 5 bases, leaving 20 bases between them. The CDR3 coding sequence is TGTGCCAGCAGCACAACCCAGGGGTATTTAGATCAGCCCCAGCATTTT. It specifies CASSTTQGYLDQPQHF.

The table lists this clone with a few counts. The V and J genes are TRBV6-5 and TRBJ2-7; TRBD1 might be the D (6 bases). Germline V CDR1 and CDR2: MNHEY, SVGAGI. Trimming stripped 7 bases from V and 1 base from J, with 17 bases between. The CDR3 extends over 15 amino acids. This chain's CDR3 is CASIIGRDISYEQYF. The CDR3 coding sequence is TGTGCCAGCATTATCGGCCGGGACATTTCCTACGAGCAGTACTTC.

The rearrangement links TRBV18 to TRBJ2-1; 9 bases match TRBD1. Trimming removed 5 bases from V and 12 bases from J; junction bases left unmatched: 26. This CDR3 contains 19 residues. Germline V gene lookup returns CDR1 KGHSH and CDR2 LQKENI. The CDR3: CASSSAGTGTPPGLRGQFF. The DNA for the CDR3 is TGTGCCAGCTCATCAGCCGGGACAGGGACGCCCCCGGGACTCAGGGGGCAGTTCTTC.

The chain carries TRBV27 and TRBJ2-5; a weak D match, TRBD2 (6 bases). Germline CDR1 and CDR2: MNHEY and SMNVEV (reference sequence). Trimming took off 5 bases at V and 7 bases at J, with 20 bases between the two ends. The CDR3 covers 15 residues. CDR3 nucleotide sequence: TGTGCCAGCAGTGAGCTCTTGGGGGGAGACCCGACCCAGTACTTC. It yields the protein CASSELLGGDPTQYF.

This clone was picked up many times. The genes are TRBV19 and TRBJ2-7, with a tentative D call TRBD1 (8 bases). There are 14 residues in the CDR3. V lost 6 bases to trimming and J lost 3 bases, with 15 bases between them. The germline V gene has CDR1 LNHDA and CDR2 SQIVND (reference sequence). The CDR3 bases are TGTGCCAGTAGCTACAGGGGGAGGGTCTACGAGCAGTACTTC. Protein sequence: CASSYRGRVYEQYF.

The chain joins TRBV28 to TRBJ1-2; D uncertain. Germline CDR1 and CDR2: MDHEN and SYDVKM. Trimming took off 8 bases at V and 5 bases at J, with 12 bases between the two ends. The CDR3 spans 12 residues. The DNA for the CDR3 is TGTGCCAGCTCGATGACAAATTATGGCTACACCTTC. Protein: CASSMTNYGYTF.

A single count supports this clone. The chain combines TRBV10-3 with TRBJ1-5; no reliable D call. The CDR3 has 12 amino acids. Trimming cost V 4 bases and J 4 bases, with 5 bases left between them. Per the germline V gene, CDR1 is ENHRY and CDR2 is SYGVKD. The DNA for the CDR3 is TGTGCCATCAGTGCAGAAAATCAGCCCCAGCATTTT. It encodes CAISAENQPQHF.

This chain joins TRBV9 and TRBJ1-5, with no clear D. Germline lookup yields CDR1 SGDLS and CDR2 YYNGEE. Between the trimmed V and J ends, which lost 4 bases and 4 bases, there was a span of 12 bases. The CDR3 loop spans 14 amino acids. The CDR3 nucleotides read TGTGCCAGCAGCCTATCCGGCGGAAATCAGCCCCAGCATTTT. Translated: CASSLSGGNQPQHF.

CDR3 DNA sequence: TGCAGCGTCGCTCAGACTAGCAGACCGGGAGATACGCAGTATTTT. As protein: CSVAQTSRPGDTQYF. The rearrangement links TRBV29-1 to TRBJ2-3; TRBD2 aligns across 7 bases. J lost 5 bases, V lost 6 bases, and 14 bases had no gene match. Germline V lookup: CDR1 SQVTM, CDR2 ANQGSEA. This CDR3 comprises 15 residues.

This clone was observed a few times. The CDR3 reads CASSQEEGSGYTF. The CDR3 nucleotides are TGCGCCAGCAGCCAAGAGGAGGGATCCGGCTACACCTTC. The chain has TRBV4-1 and TRBJ1-2; D unresolved. This CDR3 is built from 13 residues. Trimming cost V 0 bases and J 8 bases, with 10 bases left between them. Germline V CDR1 and CDR2: MGHRA, YSYEKL.

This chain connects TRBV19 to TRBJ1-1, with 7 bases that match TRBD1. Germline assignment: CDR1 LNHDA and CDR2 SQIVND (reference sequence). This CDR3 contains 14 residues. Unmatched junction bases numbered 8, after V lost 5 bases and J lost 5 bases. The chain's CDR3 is CASSSGGKKTEAFF. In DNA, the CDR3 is TGTGCCAGTAGTTCAGGGGGAAAGAAAACTGAAGCTTTCTTT.

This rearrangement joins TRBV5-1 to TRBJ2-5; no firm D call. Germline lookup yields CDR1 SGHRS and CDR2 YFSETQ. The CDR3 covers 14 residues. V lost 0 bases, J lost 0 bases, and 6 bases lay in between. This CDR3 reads CASSLDTNQETQYF. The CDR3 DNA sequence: TGCGCCAGCAGCTTGGACACCAACCAAGAGACCCAGTACTTC.

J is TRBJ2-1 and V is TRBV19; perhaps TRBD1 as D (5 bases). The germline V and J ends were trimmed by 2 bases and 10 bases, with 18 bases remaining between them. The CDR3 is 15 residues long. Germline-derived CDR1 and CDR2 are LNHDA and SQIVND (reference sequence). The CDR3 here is CASSISDNRHREQFF. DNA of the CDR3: TGTGCCAGTAGTATATCGGACAACCGACACAGGGAGCAGTTCTTC.

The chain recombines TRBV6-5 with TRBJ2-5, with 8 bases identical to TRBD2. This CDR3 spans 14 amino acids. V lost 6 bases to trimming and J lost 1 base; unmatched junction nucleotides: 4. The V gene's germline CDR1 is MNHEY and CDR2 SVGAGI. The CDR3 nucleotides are TGTGCCAGCAGCGGTAGCGGGGCCCAAGAGACCCAGTACTTC. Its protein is CASSGSGAQETQYF.

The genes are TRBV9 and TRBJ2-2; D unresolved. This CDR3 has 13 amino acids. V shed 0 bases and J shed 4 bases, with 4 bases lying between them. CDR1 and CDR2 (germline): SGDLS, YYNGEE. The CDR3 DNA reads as TGTGCCAGCAGCGTAGTCAGCACCGGGGAGCTGTTTTTT. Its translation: CASSVVSTGELFF.

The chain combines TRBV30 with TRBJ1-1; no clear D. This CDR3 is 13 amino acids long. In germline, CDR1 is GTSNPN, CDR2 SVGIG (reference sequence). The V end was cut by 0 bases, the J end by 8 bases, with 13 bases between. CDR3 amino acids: CAWSVRGRVEAFF. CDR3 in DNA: TGTGCCTGGAGTGTACGCGGTCGGGTCGAAGCTTTCTTT.